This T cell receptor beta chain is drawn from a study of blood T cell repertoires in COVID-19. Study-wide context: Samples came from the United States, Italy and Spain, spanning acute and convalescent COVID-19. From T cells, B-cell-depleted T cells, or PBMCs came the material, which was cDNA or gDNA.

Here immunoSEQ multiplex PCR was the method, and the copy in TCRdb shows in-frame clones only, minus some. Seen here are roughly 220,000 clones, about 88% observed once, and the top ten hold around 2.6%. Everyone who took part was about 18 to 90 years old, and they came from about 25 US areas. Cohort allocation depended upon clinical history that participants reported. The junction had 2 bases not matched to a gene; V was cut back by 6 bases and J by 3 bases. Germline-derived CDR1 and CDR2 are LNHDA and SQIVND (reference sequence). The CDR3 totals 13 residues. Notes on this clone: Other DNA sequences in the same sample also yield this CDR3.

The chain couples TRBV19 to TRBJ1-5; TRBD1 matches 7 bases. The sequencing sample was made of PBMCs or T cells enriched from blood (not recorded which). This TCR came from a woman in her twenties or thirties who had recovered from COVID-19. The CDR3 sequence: CASSGQVNQPQHF. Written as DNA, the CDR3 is TGTGCCAGTAGCGGACAGGTCAATCAGCCCCAGCATTTT.